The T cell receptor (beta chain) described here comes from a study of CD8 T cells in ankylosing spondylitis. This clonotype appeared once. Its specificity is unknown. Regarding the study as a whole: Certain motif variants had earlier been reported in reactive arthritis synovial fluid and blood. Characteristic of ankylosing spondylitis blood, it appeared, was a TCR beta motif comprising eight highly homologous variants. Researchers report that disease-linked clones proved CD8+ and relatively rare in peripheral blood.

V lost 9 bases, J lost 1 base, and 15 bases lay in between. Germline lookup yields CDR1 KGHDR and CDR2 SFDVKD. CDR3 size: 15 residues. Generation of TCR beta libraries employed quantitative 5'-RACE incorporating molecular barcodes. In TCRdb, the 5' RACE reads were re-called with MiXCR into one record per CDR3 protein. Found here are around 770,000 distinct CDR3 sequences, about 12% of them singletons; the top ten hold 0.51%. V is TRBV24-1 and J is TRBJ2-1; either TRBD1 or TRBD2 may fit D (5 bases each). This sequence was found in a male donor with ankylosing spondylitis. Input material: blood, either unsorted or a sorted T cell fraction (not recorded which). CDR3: CATLRDPRSYNEQFF. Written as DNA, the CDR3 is TGTGCCACCCTCCGGGACCCTCGGTCCTACAATGAGCAGTTCTTC.